These 26 T cell receptor beta chains were sequenced from one sample in a study of blood T cell repertoires in COVID-19. Measured with immunoSEQ multiplex PCR; TCRdb has only the in-frame clones, and not every one. The sample yields about 130,000 clones, about 76% seen once. The source material was peripheral blood. The origin of the receptors is a man older than 75 with acute or convalescent COVID-19.

On this clone itself: One end of the junction is discordant with germline, which a read error may explain. The chain links TRBV6-5 to TRBJ2-1, with TRBD2 matching over 13 bases. The CDR3 is 15 residues long. Germline assignment: CDR1 MNHEY and CDR2 SVGAGI. CDR3 region: CASGYEPGLAGSVLF. CDR3 coding DNA: TGTGCCAGCGGTTACGAACCGGGACTAGCGGGATCCGTGCTCTTC.

The gene calls are TRBV7-9 and TRBJ1-1, with D perhaps matching TRBD1 (6 bases). V was clipped by 5 bases and J by 3 bases, with 19 bases between them. The CDR3 is made up of 16 amino acids. Looked up from germline, CDR1 is SEHNR and CDR2 is FQNEAQ (reference sequence). This CDR3 is CASSLTWGRTDTEAFF. CDR3 DNA sequence: TGTGCCAGCAGCCTAACGTGGGGTCGGACAGACACTGAAGCTTTCTTT.

This clone was seen only a few times. CDR3 loop: CASSLEGGTYEQYF. The CDR3 DNA sequence: TGTGCCAGCAGCTTAGAGGGGGGGACCTACGAGCAGTACTTC. The genes are TRBV7-9 and TRBJ2-7; possible D gene TRBD2, 7 bases. The germline gives CDR1 SEHNR, CDR2 FQNEAQ (reference sequence). This CDR3 has 14 amino acids. V was shortened by 1 base and J by 2 bases, with 9 bases between the two germline ends.

The V and J genes are TRBV7-9 and TRBJ1-1; no definite D call. The V gene lost 7 bases and the J gene lost 2 bases, with 14 bases spanning the gap. The CDR3 contains 14 residues. Per germline, CDR1 SEHNR and CDR2 FQNEAQ (reference sequence). CDR3 protein: CASTLSGGNTEAFF. CDR3 DNA: TGTGCCAGCACCCTCAGCGGCGGAAACACTGAAGCTTTCTTT.

The CDR3 DNA reads TGTGCCAGCAGTTACTCGTATGGACAGGGTGATGGCTACACCTTC. Protein: CASSYSYGQGDGYTF. The rearrangement uses TRBV6-2 or TRBV6-3 and TRBJ1-2, with 8 bases lining up with TRBD1. CDR1 is MNHEY and CDR2 is SVGEGT in the germline V gene. The CDR3 extends over 15 amino acids. After removal of 0 bases from V and 6 bases from J, the junction contained 6 bases not matched to a gene.

CDR3 in DNA: TGCGCCAGCAGTGAGCCCTACAGGGGGCTAAGTAATGAGCAGTTCTTC. This translates into CASSEPYRGLSNEQFF. The chain is built from TRBV10-2 and TRBJ2-1, with TRBD1 matching 9 bases. There are 16 residues in the CDR3. J was trimmed by 7 bases and V by 2 bases; bases with no gene match: 9. The V gene's germline CDR1 is WSHSY and CDR2 SAAADI.

The chain is built from TRBV7-2 and TRBJ1-5; D is ambiguous. The CDR3 length is 16 residues. CDR1 and CDR2 (germline): SGHTA, FQGNSA. V was trimmed by 3 bases and J by 0 bases, leaving 12 bases between them. Written as DNA, the CDR3 is TGTGCCAGCAGCTTGGGGAGGGCCTATAGCAATCAGCCCCAGCATTTT. Translated, it gives CASSLGRAYSNQPQHF.

The chain employs TRBV3-1 (or the pseudogene TRBV3-2) and TRBJ2-3; D call uncertain. V was clipped by 0 bases and J by 3 bases, with 4 bases between them. The CDR3 runs to 13 residues. Germline V gene data show CDR1 as LGHDT and CDR2 as YNNKEL (reference sequence). The CDR3 sequence: CASSQEYTDTQYF. The CDR3 nucleotides are TGTGCCAGCAGCCAAGAGTATACAGATACGCAGTATTTT.

V is TRBV2 and J is TRBJ2-2, with unresolved D. The CDR3 is 15 residues long. Germline V gene sequence: CDR1 SNHLY, CDR2 FYNNEI. The V and J ends lost 3 bases and 6 bases respectively, with 14 bases between them. The CDR3 DNA is TGTGCCAGCAGTGAGACGACACTTCTACCCGGGGAGCTGTTTTTT. The encoded protein is CASSETTLLPGELFF.

J is TRBJ1-2 and V is TRBV9; the match to TRBD1 covers 7 bases. V dropped 4 bases and J dropped 4; count of bases not matched to a gene: 19. This CDR3 is built from 18 residues. Germline V CDR1 and CDR2: SGDLS, YYNGEE. The CDR3 coding sequence is TGTGCCAGCAGCTCTCCACGGGACAGTCACACCTGGGGCTATGGCTACACCTTC. Translating gives CASSSPRDSHTWGYGYTF.

The chain employs TRBV24-1 and TRBJ1-1; 10 bases fit TRBD1. The germline CDR1 and CDR2 sequences are KGHDR and SFDVKD. There are 12 residues in the CDR3. Germline trimming cut 6 bases from V and 11 bases from J; bases unmatched to any gene: 5. This CDR3 is CATSRQGAPAFF. The DNA of the CDR3 is TGTGCCACCAGTAGACAGGGGGCGCCCGCTTTCTTT.

The V gene is TRBV6-4, the J gene TRBJ1-2; 7 positions match TRBD1. Germline-derived CDR1 and CDR2 are MRHNA and SNTAGT. The CDR3 is made up of 16 amino acids. V lost 6 bases and J lost 0; bases outside the gene matches: 10. The chain's CDR3 is CASRENTGAPNYGYTF. CDR3 bases: TGTGCCAGCAGGGAAAACACAGGGGCCCCTAACTATGGCTACACCTTC.

There are a few counts of this clone. The rearrangement joins TRBV20-1 to TRBJ1-1; D gene unclear. The V end was cut by 6 bases, the J end by 6 bases, with 8 bases between. There are 10 residues in the CDR3. The germline V gene encodes CDR1 DFQATT and CDR2 SNEGSKA (reference sequence). Here the CDR3 reads CSARLAEAFF. CDR3 sequence (DNA): TGCAGTGCAAGACTAGCTGAAGCTTTCTTT.

The chain carries TRBV10-3 and TRBJ2-2, with D perhaps matching TRBD1 (5 bases). Germline-derived CDR1 and CDR2 are ENHRY and SYGVKD. CDR3 length equals 14 residues. Trimming pared 5 bases from V and 3 bases from J, leaving 10 bases between. The CDR3 nucleotides read TGTGCCATCAGTTGGACCAGGGACACCGGGGAGCTGTTTTTT. Translating it yields CAISWTRDTGELFF.

CDR3 nucleotide sequence: TGTGCCAGCTCACCGCCGTCGAAGCCAAACACCGGGGAGCTGTTTTTT. Its protein is CASSPPSKPNTGELFF. The chain links TRBV18 to TRBJ2-2; D not certain. Trimming took off 3 bases at V and 2 bases at J, with 13 bases between the two ends. CDR3 length: 16 residues. In germline, CDR1 is KGHSH, CDR2 LQKENI.

This clone appeared a few times. This chain uses TRBV27 with TRBJ2-7, with D maybe TRBD1 (6 bases). The CDR3 spans 14 residues. From germline, CDR1 is MNHEY and CDR2 SMNVEV (reference sequence). The germline V and J ends were trimmed by 5 bases and 5 bases, with 16 bases remaining between them. In nucleotides, the CDR3 is TGTGCCAGCAGTGCAGGGGTAGTTGGCCACGAGCAGTACTTC. Protein sequence: CASSAGVVGHEQYF.

CDR3 sequence (DNA): TGCGCCAGCAGCTTGACAGAATCGCGCACAGATACGCAGTATTTT. The encoded protein is CASSLTESRTDTQYF. The genes are TRBV4-1 and TRBJ2-3, with D possibly TRBD1 on 5 matching bases. This CDR3 spans 15 amino acids. V dropped 5 bases and J dropped 1 base, with 13 bases sitting between them. Germline V gene sequence: CDR1 MGHRA, CDR2 YSYEKL.

The chain uses TRBV24-1 and TRBJ2-5, with a possible D match to TRBD2 (6 bases). Trimming took off 6 bases at V and 5 bases at J, with 18 bases between the two ends. Germline V gene sequence: CDR1 KGHDR, CDR2 SFDVKD. The CDR3 contains 15 residues. CDR3 nucleotide sequence: TGTGCCACCAGTCGGTCTAGCGTCTTAGGGGAGACCCAGTACTTC. Translated, it gives CATSRSSVLGETQYF.

The V call is TRBV4-2, the J call TRBJ2-7; D may be TRBD2 (5 bases). Germline lookup yields CDR1 LGHNA and CDR2 YNFKEQ. The CDR3 extends over 13 amino acids. Trimming took 4 bases from V and 4 from J, leaving 11 bases between them. The CDR3 sequence is CASSLNRGYEQYF. The CDR3 DNA follows: TGTGCCAGCAGCCTCAATCGGGGTTACGAGCAGTACTTC.

The chain uses TRBV7-8 and TRBJ2-1; tentatively, D is TRBD1 (5 bases). The CDR3 runs 17 residues. Germline values: CDR1 SGHVS, CDR2 FQNEAQ. Trimming shortened V by 0 bases and J by 6 bases, and 18 bases separated the two germline ends. CDR3 DNA sequence: TGTGCCAGCAGCTTAGCTGGTCGGGCAGGGTACCGCAATGAGCAGTTCTTC. This gives the protein CASSLAGRAGYRNEQFF. The entire variable domain, with the rest obtained from reference TRBV7-8 and TRBJ2-1, is as follows: GAGVSQSPRYKVAKRGQDVALRCDPISGHVSLFWYQQALGQGPEFLTYFQNEAQLDKSGLPSDRFFAERPEGSVSTLKIQRTQQEDSAVYLCASSLAGRAGYRNEQFFGPGTRLTVL.

This clone was counted a single time. The chain combines TRBV7-9 with TRBJ2-7; the D gene is possibly TRBD2 (5 bases). This CDR3 comprises 12 residues. Germline V CDR1 and CDR2: SEHNR, FQNEAQ (reference sequence). Trimming removed 6 bases from V and 8 bases from J, with 14 bases in between. CDR3 amino acids: CASSPEVEKQYF. The CDR3 DNA follows: TGTGCCAGCAGTCCGGAGGTCGAGAAGCAGTACTTC.

For this clone: The junction and the germline gene differ at one end; a read error may be behind it. V usage is TRBV7-7 and J usage is TRBJ2-5; tentatively, D is TRBD1 (7 bases). CDR1 and CDR2 (germline): SSHAT, FNYEAQ (reference sequence). CDR3 length equals 15 residues. The CDR3 region is CASSAQGGLGETQYF. As DNA, the CDR3 is TGTGCTAGCAGCGCCCAGGGGGGTCTTGGGGAGACCCAGTACTTC.

The chain combines TRBV5-6 with TRBJ2-3; D remains ambiguous. Germline V gene lookup returns CDR1 SGHDT and CDR2 YYEEEE. The germline V and J ends were trimmed by 2 bases and 2 bases, with 18 bases remaining between them. The CDR3 is 17 residues long. CDR3 sequence (DNA): TGTGCCAGCAGCTTAAGAGCCCTCCTCCTTTCCACAGATACGCAGTATTTT. This codes for CASSLRALLLSTDTQYF.

V usage is TRBV7-8 and J usage is TRBJ1-1; D perhaps matches TRBD1 (5 bases). In germline, CDR1 is SGHVS, CDR2 FQNEAQ. The CDR3 runs 13 residues. Trimming pared 5 bases from V and 3 bases from J, leaving 10 bases between. The CDR3, as DNA: TGTGCCAGCAGCCTTCAGGGTCACACTGAAGCTTTCTTT. This gives the protein CASSLQGHTEAFF.

The chain recombines TRBV6-5 with TRBJ2-7; 9 nucleotides match TRBD1. Germline V lookup: CDR1 MNHEY, CDR2 SVGAGI. Unmatched junction bases numbered 7, after V lost 7 bases and J lost 0 bases. This CDR3 contains 15 residues. CDR3 in amino acids: CASITPDRGSYEQYF. CDR3 coding DNA: TGTGCCAGCATCACCCCGGACAGGGGCTCCTACGAGCAGTACTTC.

The chain combines TRBV5-6 with TRBJ2-3; 8 positions match TRBD1. Germline loops: CDR1 SGHDT, CDR2 YYEEEE. V gave up 3 bases and J gave up 0 bases; unmatched junction bases: 3. The CDR3 consists of 15 residues. The CDR3 here is CASSSDRASTDTQYF. CDR3 bases: TGTGCCAGCAGCTCGGACAGGGCTAGCACAGATACGCAGTATTTT. Using reference TRBV5-6 and TRBJ2-3 for the parts outside the CDR3, the full variable domain is DAGVTQSPTHLIKTRGQQVTLRCSPKSGHDTVSWYQQALGQGPQFIFQYYEEEERQRGNFPDRFSGHQFPNYSSELNVNALLLGDSALYLCASSSDRASTDTQYFGPGTRLTVL.